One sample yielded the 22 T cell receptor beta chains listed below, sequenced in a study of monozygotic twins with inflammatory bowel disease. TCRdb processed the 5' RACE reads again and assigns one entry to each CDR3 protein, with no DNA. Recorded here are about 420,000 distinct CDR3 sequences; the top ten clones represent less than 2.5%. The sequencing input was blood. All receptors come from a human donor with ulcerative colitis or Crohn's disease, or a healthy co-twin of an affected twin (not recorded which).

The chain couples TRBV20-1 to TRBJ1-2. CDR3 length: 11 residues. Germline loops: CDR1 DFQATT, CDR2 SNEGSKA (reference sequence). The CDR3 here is CSARAGGGYTF.

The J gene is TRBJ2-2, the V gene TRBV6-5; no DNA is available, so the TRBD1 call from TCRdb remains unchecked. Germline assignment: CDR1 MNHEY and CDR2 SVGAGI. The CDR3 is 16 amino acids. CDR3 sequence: CASSYRTGTNTGELFF.

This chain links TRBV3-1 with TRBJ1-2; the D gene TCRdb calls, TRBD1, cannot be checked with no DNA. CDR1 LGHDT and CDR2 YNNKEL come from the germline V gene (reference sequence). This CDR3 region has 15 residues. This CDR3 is CASSRDRSAFRGYTF.

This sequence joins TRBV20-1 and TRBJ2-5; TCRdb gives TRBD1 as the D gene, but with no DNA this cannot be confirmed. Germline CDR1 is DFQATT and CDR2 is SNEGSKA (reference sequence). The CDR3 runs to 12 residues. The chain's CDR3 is CSADTGAETQYF.

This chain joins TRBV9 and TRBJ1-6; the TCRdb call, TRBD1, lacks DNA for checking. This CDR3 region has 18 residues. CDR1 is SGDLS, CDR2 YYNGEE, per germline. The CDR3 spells CASSGDRDRTHAGSPLHF.

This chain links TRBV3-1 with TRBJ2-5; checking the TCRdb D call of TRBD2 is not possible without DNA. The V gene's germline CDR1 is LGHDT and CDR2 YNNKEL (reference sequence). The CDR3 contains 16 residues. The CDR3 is CASSQEGAGGPETQYF.

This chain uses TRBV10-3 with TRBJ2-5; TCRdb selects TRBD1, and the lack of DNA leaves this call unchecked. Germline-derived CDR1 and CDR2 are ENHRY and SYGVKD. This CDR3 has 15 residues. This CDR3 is CAISDQINRGETQYF.

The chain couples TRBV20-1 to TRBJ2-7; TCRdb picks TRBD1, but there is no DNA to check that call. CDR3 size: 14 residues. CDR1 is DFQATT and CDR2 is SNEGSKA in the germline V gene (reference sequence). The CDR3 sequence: CSAVPRDSSYEQYF.

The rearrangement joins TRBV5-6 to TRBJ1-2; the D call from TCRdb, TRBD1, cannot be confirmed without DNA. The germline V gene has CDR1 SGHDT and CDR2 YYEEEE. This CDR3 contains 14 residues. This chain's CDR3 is CASSFGTGSYGYTF.

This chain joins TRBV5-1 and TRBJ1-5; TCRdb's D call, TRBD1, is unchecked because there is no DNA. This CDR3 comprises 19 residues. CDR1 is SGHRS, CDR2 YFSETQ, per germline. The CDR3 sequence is CANKRDPTFRPRLNQPQHF.

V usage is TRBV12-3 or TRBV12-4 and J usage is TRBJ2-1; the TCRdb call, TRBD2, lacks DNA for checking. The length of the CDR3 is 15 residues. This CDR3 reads CASSPAGPTYNEQFF.

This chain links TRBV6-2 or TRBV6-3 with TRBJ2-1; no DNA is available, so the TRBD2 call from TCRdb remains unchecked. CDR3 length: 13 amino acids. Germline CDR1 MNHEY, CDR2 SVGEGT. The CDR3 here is CASSYGGDNEQFF.

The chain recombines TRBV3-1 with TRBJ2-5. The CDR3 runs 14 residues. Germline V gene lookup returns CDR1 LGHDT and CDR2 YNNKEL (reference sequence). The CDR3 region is CASSQVLYQETQYF.

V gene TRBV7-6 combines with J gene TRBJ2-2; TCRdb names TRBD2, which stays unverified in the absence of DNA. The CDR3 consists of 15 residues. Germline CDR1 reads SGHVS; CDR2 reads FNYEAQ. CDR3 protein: CASSSEGSNTGELFF.

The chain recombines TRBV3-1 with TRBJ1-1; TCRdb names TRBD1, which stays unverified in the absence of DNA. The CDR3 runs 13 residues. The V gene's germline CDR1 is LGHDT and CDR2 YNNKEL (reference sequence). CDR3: CASSQEQAAKAFF.

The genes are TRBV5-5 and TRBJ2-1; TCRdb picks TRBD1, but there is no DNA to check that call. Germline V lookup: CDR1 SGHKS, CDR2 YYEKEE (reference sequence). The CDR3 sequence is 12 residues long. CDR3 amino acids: CASSITGVEQFF.

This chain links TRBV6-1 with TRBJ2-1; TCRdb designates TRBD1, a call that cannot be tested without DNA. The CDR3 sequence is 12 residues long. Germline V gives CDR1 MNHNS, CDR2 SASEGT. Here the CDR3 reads CASSGQNNEQFF.

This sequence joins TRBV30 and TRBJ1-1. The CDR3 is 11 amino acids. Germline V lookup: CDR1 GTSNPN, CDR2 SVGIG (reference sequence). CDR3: CAWSGSREAFF.

CDR3 sequence reads: CASSLPLPKVQQAGYGYTF. The gene calls are TRBV11-1 and TRBJ1-2; TCRdb outputs TRBD1, but without DNA this stays unchecked. The CDR3 contains 19 residues. Germline lookup yields CDR1 SGHAT and CDR2 FQDESV (reference sequence).

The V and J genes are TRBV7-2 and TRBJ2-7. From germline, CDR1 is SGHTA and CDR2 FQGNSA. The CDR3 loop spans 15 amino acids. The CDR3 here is CASSLDLRASYEQYF.

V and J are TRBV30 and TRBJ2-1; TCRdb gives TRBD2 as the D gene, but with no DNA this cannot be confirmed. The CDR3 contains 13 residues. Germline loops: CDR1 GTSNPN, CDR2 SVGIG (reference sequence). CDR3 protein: CAWTSGPRNEQFF.

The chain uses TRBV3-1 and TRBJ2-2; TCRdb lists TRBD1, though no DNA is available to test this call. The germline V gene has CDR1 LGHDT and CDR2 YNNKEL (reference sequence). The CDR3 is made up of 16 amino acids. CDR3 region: CASSRSEDRVAGELFF.